The T cell receptor beta chain described here comes from a study of sequential checkpoint blockade in melanoma. TCRdb's copy holds only in-frame clones and misses some; the assay was immunoSEQ multiplex PCR. The data hold approximately 21,000 clones, with around 80% observed a single time. This clone is medium-sized (0.01 to 0.1%) within its sample. Germline V gene lookup returns CDR1 LNHNV and CDR2 YYDKDF (reference sequence). CDR3 length: 13 residues. The V gene lost 3 bases and the J gene lost 6 bases, with 11 bases spanning the gap. The treatment: randomized to nivolumab then ipilimumab (arm A) or the reverse (arm B).

J is TRBJ1-1 and V is TRBV15, with D perhaps matching TRBD1 (5 bases). This receptor was obtained from a human donor with melanoma. This material consisted of CD8+ T cells sorted from blood (inferred from file names), taken from a patient given nivolumab and ipilimumab in sequence. The chain's CDR3 is CATSSWGEPEAFF. The CDR3 DNA reads as TGTGCCACCAGCAGCTGGGGGGAACCTGAAGCTTTCTTT.